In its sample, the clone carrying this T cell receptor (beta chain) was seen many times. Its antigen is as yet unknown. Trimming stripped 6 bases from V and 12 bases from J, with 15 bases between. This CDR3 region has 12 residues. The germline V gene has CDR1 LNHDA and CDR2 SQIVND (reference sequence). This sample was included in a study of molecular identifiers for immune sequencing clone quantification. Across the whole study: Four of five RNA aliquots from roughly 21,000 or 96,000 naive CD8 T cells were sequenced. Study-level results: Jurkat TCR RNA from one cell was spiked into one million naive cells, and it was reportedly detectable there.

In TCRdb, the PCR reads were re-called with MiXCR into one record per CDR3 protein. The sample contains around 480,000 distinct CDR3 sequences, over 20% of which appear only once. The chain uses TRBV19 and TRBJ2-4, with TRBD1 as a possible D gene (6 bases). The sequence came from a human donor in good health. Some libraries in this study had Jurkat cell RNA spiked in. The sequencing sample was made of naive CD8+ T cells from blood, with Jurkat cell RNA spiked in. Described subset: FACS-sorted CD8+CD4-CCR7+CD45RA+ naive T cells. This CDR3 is CASSSIPDSQYF. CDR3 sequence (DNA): TGTGCCAGTAGCTCCATACCGGACAGTCAGTACTTC.